Detailed here is one T cell receptor (beta chain). The ends lost 4 bases at V and 8 bases at J; junction bases unmatched: 13. The CDR3 is 17 residues long. The germline V gene encodes CDR1 SGHKS and CDR2 YYEKEE (reference sequence). The data originate from a study of T cell changes during pregnancy in multiple sclerosis. Assay used: immunoSEQ multiplex PCR; TCRdb lists only in-frame clones, some missing. The table includes tens of thousands of clones, approximately 92% detected once. This sequence originates from a female donor with multiple sclerosis, enrolled in a pregnancy study. The J gene is TRBJ2-1, the V gene TRBV5-5; 12 bases fit TRBD2. The source material was peripheral blood. CDR3: CASSLVALAGGLHEQFF. The CDR3 DNA sequence: TGTGCCAGCAGCCTGGTGGCCCTAGCGGGAGGGCTCCATGAGCAGTTCTTC.